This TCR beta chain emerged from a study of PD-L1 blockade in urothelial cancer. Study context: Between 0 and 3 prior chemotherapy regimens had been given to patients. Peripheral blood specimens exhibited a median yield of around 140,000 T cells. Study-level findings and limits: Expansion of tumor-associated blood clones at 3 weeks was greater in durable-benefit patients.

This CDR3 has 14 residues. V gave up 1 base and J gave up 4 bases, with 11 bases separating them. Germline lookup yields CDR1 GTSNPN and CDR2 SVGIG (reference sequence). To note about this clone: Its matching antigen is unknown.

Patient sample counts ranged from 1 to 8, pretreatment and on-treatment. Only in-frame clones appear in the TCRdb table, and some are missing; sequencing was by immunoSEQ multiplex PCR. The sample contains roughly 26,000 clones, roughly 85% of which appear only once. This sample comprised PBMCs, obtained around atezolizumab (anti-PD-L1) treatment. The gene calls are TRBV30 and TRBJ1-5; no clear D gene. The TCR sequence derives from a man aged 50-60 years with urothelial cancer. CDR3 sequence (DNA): TGTGCCTGGAGTGGTTTATTCGGGAATCAGCCCCAGCATTTT. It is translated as CAWSGLFGNQPQHF. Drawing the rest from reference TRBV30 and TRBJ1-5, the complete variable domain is SQTIHQWPATLVQPVGSPLSLECTVEGTSNPNLYWYRQAAGRGLQLLFYSVGIGQISSEVPQNLSASRPQDRQFILSSKKLLLSDSGFYLCAWSGLFGNQPQHFGDGTRLSIL.